This TCR beta chain was sequenced during a study of CD8+ T cells in alopecia areata. Study at large: A regimen of oral tofacitinib, 5 to 10 mg twice daily, was given to treated patients. Whole-study findings and limits: It was observed that many expanded lesional clones persisted in scalp and blood during tofacitinib.

It was cDNA, reverse transcribed from extracted RNA, that served as the sequencing template. This table comes from immunoSEQ multiplex PCR, and its TCRdb copy is limited to in-frame clones, with some not included. The sample consists of some 88,000 clones, 44% of them appearing once. A note on this clone: Antigen: not known.

V lost 4 bases to trimming and J lost 2 bases, with 9 bases between them. The CDR3 spans 15 residues. CDR1 MNHEY and CDR2 SVGAGI come from the germline V gene. Treatment meaning: oral pan-JAK inhibitor, 5-10 mg twice daily. Collected material from alopecia areata patients comprised lesional scalp punch biopsies and peripheral blood. Material: CD8+ T cells sorted from blood, obtained at week 24, from a patient treated with tofacitinib. The chain employs TRBV6-5 and TRBJ2-6; perhaps TRBD1 as D (6 bases). This sequence was found in a human donor with alopecia areata. The CDR3 coding sequence is TGTGCCAGCAGTTTAACAGGGACTGGGGCCAACGTCCTGACTTTC. Translating gives CASSLTGTGANVLTF.